The entry below describes one T cell receptor (beta chain). Clones were read by immunoSEQ multiplex PCR, and TCRdb kept only the in-frame ones, dropping some. The table has about 210,000 clones, under 90% seen once. The data belong to a study of blood T cell repertoires in COVID-19. The overall study: T cells, B-cell-depleted T cells, or PBMCs provided the cDNA or gDNA that served as material.

V shed 4 bases, J shed 7 bases, and the junction held 28 bases outside the gene matches. Germline assignment: CDR1 MNHEY and CDR2 SVGEGT. The CDR3 totals 21 residues. V usage is TRBV6-2 or TRBV6-3 and J usage is TRBJ2-1; 7 bases align to TRBD2. The TCR was taken from a woman between 35 and 50 years old with active or convalescent COVID-19. The sequenced material came from peripheral blood. Here the CDR3 reads CASSSYSNLLARGRGVNEQFF. Written as DNA, the CDR3 is TGTGCCAGCAGTTCCTACTCGAACCTCCTAGCACGCGGGAGAGGGGTTAATGAGCAGTTCTTC.